This T cell receptor beta chain came from a study of cytomegalovirus exposure and HLA in healthy donors. Study-wide points: The authors confirmed in vitro that three CMV-associated chains were specific for CMV antigens. In a later analysis, most CMV-associated TCR beta chains appeared HLA-restricted.

Primers: 60 Vbeta forward and 13 Jbeta reverse. Only in-frame clones appear in the TCRdb table, and some are missing; sequencing was by immunoSEQ multiplex PCR. The table records some 130,000 clones, 77% of them present only once. This clone was picked up a small number of times. No antigen is known for it. This CDR3 region has 17 residues. The J segment lost 5 bases and the V segment lost 3 bases, leaving 15 bases of the junction unmatched. In germline, CDR1 is PRHDT, CDR2 FYEKMQ (reference sequence). This receptor was taken from a man aged 25-45 years in good health and CMV-seronegative. Source material: PBMCs. The chain carries TRBV13 and TRBJ1-2; 7 bases align to TRBD1. The CDR3 loop is CASSLGQFNQFSYGYTF. CDR3 nucleotide sequence: TGTGCCAGCAGCTTGGGACAGTTCAACCAATTCTCATATGGCTACACCTTC.